This record covers a single T cell receptor (beta chain). This record comes from a study of blood T cell repertoires in COVID-19. Study overall: Italy, Spain and the United States were the sources of the convalescent and acute COVID-19 samples. PBMCs, B-cell-depleted T cells, or T cells were the source of the cDNA or gDNA that made up the material.

In the authors' workflow: Estimated nucleated cell counts came from reference gene primer amplification. Sequencing used immunoSEQ multiplex PCR; TCRdb keeps in-frame clones, though not all of them. The V and J calls and clone size are taken from that table; D and trimming were inferred from the DNA. The table shows approximately 38,000 clones, with around 87% occurring only once. The TCR comes from a man aged 45-65 years with active or convalescent COVID-19. The sequenced sample was peripheral blood.

CDR3 nucleotide sequence: TGCGCCAGCAGCCCCGGGGGGGCCACAGATACGCAGTATTTT. Encoded protein: CASSPGGATDTQYF. The chain joins TRBV5-1 to TRBJ2-3; 8 nucleotides match TRBD2. CDR1 SGHRS and CDR2 YFSETQ come from the germline V gene. The CDR3 has 14 residues. Trimming at V came to 4 bases and at J to 2 bases, leaving 3 bases not matched to a gene. Filled out from reference TRBV5-1 and TRBJ2-3, the complete variable domain reads KAGVTQTPRYLIKTRGQQVTLSCSPISGHRSVSWYQQTPGQGLQFLFEYFSETQRNKGNFPGRFSGRQFSNSRSEMNVSTLELGDSALYLCASSPGGATDTQYFGPGTRLTVL.